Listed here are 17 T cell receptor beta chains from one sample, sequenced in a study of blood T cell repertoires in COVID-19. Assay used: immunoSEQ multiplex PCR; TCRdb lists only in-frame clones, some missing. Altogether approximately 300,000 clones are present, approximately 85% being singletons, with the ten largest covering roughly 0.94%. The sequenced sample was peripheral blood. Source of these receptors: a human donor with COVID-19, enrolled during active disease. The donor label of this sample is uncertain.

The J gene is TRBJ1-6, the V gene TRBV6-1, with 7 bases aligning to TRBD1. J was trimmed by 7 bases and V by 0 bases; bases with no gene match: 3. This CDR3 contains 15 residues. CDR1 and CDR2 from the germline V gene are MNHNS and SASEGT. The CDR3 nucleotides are TGTGCCAGCAGTGAAGCCGACAGGGAGAATTCACCCCTCCACTTT. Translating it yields CASSEADRENSPLHF.

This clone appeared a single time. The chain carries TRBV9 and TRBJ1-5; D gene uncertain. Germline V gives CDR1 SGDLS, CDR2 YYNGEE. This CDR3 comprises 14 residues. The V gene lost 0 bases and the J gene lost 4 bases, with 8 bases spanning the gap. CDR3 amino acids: CASSVGTGNQPQHF. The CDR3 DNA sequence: TGTGCCAGCAGCGTAGGTACGGGGAATCAGCCCCAGCATTTT.

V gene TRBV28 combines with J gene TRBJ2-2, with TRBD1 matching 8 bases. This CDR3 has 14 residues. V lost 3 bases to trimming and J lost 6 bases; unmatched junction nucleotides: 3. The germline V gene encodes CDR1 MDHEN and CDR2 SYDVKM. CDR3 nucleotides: TGTGCCAGCAGTTTGAGGACAGGGCCCGGGGAGCTGTTTTTT. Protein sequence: CASSLRTGPGELFF.

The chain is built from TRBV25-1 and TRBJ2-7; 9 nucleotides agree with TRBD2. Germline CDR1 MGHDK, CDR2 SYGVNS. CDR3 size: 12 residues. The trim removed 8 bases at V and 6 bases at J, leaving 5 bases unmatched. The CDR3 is CASRGTSLEQYF. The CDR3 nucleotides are TGTGCCAGCCGGGGGACTAGCCTCGAGCAGTACTTC.

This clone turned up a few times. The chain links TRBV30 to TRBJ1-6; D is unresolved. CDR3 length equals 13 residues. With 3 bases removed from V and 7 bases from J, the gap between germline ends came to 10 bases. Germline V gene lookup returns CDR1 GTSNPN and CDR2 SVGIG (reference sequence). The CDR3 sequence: CAWRSDGNSPLHF. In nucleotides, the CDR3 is TGTGCCTGGAGGAGCGACGGAAATTCACCCCTCCACTTT.

CDR3 sequence reads: CASSQERRDIQYF. In DNA form, the CDR3 reads TGCGCCAGCAGCCAAGAGCGGAGGGACATTCAGTACTTC. The V and J genes are TRBV4-3 and TRBJ2-4, with D possibly being TRBD2 (6 bases). Trimming shortened V by 0 bases and J by 8 bases, and 8 bases separated the two germline ends. Germline CDR1 is LGHNA and CDR2 is YSLEER. CDR3 length: 13 amino acids.

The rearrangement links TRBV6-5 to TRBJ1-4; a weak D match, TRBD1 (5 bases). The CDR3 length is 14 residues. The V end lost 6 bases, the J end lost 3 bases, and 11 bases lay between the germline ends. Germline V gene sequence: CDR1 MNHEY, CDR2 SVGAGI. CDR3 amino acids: CASSAGRSNEKLFF. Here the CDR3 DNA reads TGTGCCAGCAGCGCAGGGAGGTCTAATGAAAAACTGTTTTTT.

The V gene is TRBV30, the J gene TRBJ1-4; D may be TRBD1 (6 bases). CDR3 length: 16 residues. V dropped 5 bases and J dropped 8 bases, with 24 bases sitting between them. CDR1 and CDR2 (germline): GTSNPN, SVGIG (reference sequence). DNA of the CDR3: TGTGCCTGGTCCAACCCCAGGGGCCCCTGGGAGGAAAAACTGTTTTTT. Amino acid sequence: CAWSNPRGPWEEKLFF.

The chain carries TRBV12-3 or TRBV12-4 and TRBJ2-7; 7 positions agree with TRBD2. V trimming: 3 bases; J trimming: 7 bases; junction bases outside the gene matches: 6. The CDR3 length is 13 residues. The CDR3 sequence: CASSLGLLLEQYF. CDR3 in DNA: TGTGCCAGCAGTTTGGGACTACTCTTGGAGCAGTACTTC.

In nucleotides, the CDR3 is TGTGCCAGCAGGCCCCTAGCGCGGAGCTCCTACGAGCAGTACTTC. Translated: CASRPLARSSYEQYF. The V call is TRBV6-5, the J call TRBJ2-7; TRBD2 might be the D (6 bases). Looked up from germline, CDR1 is MNHEY and CDR2 is SVGAGI. The V and J ends lost 6 bases and 0 bases respectively, with 15 bases between them. The CDR3 extends over 15 amino acids.

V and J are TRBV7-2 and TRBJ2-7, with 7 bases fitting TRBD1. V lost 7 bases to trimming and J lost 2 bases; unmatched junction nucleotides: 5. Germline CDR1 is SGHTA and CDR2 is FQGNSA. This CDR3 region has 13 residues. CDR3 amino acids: CASTRGRAYEQYF. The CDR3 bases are TGTGCCAGCACTAGGGGGCGGGCCTACGAGCAGTACTTC.

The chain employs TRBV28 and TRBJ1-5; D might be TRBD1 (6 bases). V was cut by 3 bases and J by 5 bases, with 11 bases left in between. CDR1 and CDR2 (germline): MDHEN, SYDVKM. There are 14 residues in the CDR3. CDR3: CASSFGQNYQPQHF. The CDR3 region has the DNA TGTGCCAGCAGTTTTGGACAGAACTATCAGCCCCAGCATTTT.

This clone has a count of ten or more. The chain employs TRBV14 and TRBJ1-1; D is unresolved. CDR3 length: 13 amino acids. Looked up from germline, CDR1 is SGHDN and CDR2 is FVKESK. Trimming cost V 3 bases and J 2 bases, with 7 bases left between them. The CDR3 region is CASSQDFNTEAFF. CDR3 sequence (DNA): TGTGCCAGCAGCCAGGACTTTAACACTGAAGCTTTCTTT.

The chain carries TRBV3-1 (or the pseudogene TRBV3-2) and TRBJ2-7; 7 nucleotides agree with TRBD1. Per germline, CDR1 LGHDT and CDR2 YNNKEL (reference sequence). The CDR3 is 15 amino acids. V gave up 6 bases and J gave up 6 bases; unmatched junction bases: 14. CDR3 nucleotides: TGTGCCAGCAGTCCCCCCGGGACAGCGTGGGGCGAGCAGTACTTC. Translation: CASSPPGTAWGEQYF.

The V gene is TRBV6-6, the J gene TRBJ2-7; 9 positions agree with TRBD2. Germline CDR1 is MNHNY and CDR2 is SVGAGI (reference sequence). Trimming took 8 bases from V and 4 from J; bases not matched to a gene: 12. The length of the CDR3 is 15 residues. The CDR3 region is CASEAGTSRRYEQYF. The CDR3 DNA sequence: TGTGCCAGCGAAGCCGGGACTAGCCGTCGGTACGAGCAGTACTTC.

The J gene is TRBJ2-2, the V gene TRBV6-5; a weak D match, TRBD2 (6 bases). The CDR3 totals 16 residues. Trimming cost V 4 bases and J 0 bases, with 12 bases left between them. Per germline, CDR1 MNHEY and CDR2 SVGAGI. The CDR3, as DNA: TGTGCCAGCAGTTGGGGACTTCTCGCGAACACCGGGGAGCTGTTTTTT. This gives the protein CASSWGLLANTGELFF.

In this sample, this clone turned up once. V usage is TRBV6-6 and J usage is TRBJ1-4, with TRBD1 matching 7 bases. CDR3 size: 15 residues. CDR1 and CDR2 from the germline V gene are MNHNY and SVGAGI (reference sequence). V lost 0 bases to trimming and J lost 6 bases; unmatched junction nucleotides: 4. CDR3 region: CASSYSRGLDEKLFF. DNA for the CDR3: TGTGCCAGCAGTTACTCCAGGGGGTTGGATGAAAAACTGTTTTTT.